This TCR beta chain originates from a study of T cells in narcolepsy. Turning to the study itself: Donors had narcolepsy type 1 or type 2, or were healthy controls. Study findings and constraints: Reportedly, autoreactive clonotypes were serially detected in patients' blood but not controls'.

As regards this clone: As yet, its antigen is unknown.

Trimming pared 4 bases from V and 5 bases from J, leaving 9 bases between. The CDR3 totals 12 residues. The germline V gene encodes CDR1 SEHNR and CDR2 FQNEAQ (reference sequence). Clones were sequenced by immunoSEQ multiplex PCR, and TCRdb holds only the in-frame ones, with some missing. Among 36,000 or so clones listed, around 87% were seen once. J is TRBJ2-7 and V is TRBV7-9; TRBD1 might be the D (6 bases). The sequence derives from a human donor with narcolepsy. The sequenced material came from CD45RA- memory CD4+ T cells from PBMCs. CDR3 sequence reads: CASSSTGDEQYF. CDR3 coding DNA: TGTGCCAGCAGCTCGACAGGCGACGAGCAGTACTTC.